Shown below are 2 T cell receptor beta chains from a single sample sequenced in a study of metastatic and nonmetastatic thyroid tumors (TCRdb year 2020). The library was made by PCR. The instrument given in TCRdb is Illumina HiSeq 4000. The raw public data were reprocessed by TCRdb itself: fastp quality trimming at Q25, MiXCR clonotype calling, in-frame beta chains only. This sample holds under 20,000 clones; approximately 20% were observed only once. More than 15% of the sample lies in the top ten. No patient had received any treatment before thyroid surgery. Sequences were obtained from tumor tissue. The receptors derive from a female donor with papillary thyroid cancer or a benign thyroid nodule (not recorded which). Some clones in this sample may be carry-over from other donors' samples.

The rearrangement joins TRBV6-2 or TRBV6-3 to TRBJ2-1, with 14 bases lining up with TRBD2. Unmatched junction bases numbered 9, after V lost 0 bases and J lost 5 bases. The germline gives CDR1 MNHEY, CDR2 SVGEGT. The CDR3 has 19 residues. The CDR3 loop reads CASSYSRGLAGDLNNEQFF. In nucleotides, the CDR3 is TGTGCCAGCAGTTACTCACGGGGACTAGCGGGAGACTTAAACAATGAGCAGTTCTTC.

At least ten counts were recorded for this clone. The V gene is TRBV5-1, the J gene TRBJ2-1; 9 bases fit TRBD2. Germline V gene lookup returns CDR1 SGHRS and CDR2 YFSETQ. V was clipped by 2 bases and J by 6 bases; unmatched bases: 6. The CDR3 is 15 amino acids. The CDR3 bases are TGCGCCAGCAGCTTAATAGCGGGAGTTGGCAATGAGCAGTTCTTC. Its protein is CASSLIAGVGNEQFF.